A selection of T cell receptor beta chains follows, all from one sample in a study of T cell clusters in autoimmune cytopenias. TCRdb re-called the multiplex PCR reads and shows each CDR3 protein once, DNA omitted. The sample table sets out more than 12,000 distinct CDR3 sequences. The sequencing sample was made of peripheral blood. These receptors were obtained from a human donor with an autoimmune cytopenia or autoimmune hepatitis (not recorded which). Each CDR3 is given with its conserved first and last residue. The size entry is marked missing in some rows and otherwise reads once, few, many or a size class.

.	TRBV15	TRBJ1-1	CATSRMVGAGGTEAFF
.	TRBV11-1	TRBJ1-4	CASSPTSGTRNEKLFF
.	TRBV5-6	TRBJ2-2	CASDVRGRTGELFF
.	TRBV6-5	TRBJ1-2	CASSYLGVGGYTF
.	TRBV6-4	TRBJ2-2	CASSSRPNTGELFF
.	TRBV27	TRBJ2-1	CASSLASGRLAEQFF
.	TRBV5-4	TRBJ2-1	CASSLSVNEQFF
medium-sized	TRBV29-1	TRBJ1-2	CSVGVYGEVDGYTF
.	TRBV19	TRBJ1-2	CASTRQAANYGYTF
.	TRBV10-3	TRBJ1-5	CATAGLTNQPQHF
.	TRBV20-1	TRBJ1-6	CSAHGPRDSPLHF
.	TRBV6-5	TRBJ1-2	CASSLDRYGYTF
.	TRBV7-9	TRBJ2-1	CASSPSGTGEFF
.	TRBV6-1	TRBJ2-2	CASSENTSGELFF
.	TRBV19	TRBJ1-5	CASSIDGQGSNQPQHF
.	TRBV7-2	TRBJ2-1	CASSSWTPSSYNEQFF
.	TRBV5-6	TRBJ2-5	CASSPTGTMGETQYF
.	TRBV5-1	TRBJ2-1	CASSLAGDLNEQFF
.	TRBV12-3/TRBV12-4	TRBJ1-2	CASRERDRAYGYTF
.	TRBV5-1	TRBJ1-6	CASSKGQDNSPLHF
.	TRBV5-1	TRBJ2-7	CASTGTGDEQYF
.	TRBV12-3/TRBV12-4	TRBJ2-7	CAIGGQGLYEQYF
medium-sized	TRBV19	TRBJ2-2	CASRQGGSGTGELFF
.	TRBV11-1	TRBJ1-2	CASSPAGQYGYTF
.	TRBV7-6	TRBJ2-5	CASSLGGAWETQYF
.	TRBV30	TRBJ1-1	CAWEGVGGTEAFF
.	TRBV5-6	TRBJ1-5	CASSLRITASNQPQHF
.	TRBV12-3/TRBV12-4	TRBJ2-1	CASSKTSGSLFPLNEQFF
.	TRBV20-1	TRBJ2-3	CSARDLWREGRTDTQYF
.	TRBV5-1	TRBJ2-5	CASSLDRALAYQETQYF
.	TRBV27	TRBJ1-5	CASSLTGVTRGNQPQHF
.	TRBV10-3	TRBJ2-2	CASRKDFSGAGELFF
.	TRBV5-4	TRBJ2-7	CASSSGTSVSYEQYF
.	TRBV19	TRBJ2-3	CATKNPGQGIDTQYF
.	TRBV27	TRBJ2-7	CASSSDTRSYEQYF
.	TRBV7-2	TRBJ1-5	CASSLYNRAQPQHF
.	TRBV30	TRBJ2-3	CAWCGGTGTDTQYF
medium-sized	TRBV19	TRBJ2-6	CASSMVPSGANVLTF
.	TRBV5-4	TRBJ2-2	CASSLGPYKELFF
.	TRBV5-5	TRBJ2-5	CASSLEAGRSQETQYF
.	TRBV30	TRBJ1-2	CAWTPDRGYGYTF